This TCR beta chain was retrieved from a study of OX40 agonist ivuxolimab in advanced cancers. Produced via immunoSEQ multiplex PCR; TCRdb's table is partial and in-frame only. The sample contains fewer than 50,000 clones, about 90% of which appear only once. V lost 4 bases to trimming and J lost 9 bases, with 16 bases between them. From germline, CDR1 is SNHLY and CDR2 FYNNEI. The CDR3 loop spans 14 amino acids. The TCR was taken from an adult with an advanced solid tumor such as melanoma, head and neck, liver or kidney cancer. Specimen: CD4+ or CD8+ T cells sorted from blood, collected in a trial of the OX40 agonist ivuxolimab. V gene TRBV2 combines with J gene TRBJ2-1; D gene uncertain. CDR3 loop: CASSVYRAPPEQFF. Here the CDR3 DNA reads TGTGCCAGCAGTGTTTATCGGGCCCCCCCTGAGCAGTTCTTC.